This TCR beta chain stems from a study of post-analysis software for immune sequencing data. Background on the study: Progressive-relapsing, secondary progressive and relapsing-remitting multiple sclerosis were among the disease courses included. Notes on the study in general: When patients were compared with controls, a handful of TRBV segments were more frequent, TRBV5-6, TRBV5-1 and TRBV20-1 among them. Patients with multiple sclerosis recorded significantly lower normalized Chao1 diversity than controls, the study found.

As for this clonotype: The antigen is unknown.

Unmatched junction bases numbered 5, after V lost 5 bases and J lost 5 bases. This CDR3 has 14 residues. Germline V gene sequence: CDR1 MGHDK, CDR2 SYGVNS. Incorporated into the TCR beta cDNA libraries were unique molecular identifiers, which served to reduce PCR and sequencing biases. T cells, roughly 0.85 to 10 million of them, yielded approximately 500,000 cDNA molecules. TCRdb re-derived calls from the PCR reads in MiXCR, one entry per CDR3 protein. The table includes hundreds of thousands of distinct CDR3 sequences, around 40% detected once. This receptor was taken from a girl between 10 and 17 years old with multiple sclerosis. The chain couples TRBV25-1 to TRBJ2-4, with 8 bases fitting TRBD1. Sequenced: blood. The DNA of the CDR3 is TGTGCCAGCAGTACACGGGACAGGCAAAACATTCAGTACTTC. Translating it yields CASSTRDRQNIQYF. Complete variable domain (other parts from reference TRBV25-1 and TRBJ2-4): EADIYQTPRYLVIGTGKKITLECSQTMGHDKMYWYQQDPGMELHLIHYSYGVNSTEKGDLSSESTVSRIRTEHFPLTLESARPSHTSQYLCASSTRDRQNIQYFGAGTRLSVL.